These 29 T cell receptor beta chains came from one sample sequenced in a study of blood T cell repertoires in COVID-19. Sequencing used immunoSEQ multiplex PCR; TCRdb keeps in-frame clones, though not all of them. This table has over 150,000 clones, 65% to 90% appearing once. Sequences were obtained from peripheral blood. The receptors come from a man aged 45 to 65 with active or convalescent COVID-19.

The chain has TRBV21-1 and TRBJ2-2; TRBD1, the table's D call, lacks a check against the DNA. TRBV21-1 is marked as a pseudogene. The CDR3 has 14 residues. CDR3: CASGDRGRTGELFF. CDR3 DNA: TGTGCCAGCGGGGACAGGGGACGGACCGGGGAGCTGTTTTTT.

This chain uses TRBV30 with TRBJ2-1; TRBD2 is a possible D gene (6 bases). Trimming took 0 bases from V and 12 from J, leaving 12 bases between them. In germline, CDR1 is GTSNPN, CDR2 SVGIG (reference sequence). There are 12 residues in the CDR3. CDR3 nucleotides: TGTGCCTGGAGTGTACATGTCGGGGGGCAGTTCTTC. The encoded protein is CAWSVHVGGQFF.

This rearrangement joins TRBV29-1 to TRBJ2-7, with 10 nucleotides matching TRBD2. The V and J ends lost 7 bases and 0 bases, in that order; junction bases with no gene match: 3. The CDR3 is 13 residues long. Germline V gives CDR1 SQVTM, CDR2 ANQGSEA. The CDR3 nucleotides are TGCAGCGGTCTAGCGGGAGACTCCTACGAGCAGTACTTC. Its protein product is CSGLAGDSYEQYF.

The chain carries TRBV6-5 and TRBJ2-7; D is possibly TRBD1 (6 bases). CDR1 is MNHEY and CDR2 is SVGAGI in the germline V gene. CDR3 length: 14 amino acids. V was pared by 10 bases and J by 4 bases, with 20 bases between. The CDR3 region has the DNA TGTGCCACCACGACCCCGGACAGACCGTACGAGCAGTACTTC. Translating gives CATTTPDRPYEQYF.

The table lists this clone with a count of one. This chain links TRBV7-8 with TRBJ2-7, with 8 bases aligning to TRBD1. Germline trimming cut 5 bases from V and 1 base from J; bases unmatched to any gene: 7. Germline CDR1 and CDR2: SGHVS and FQNEAQ. The CDR3 sequence is 15 residues long. The CDR3: CASSRGQGSSYEQYF. As DNA, the CDR3 is TGTGCCAGCAGCCGAGGACAGGGTAGTTCCTACGAGCAGTACTTC.

The chain carries TRBV3-1 (or the pseudogene TRBV3-2) and TRBJ2-3; 11 bases are a match to TRBD1. Germline CDR1 LGHDT, CDR2 YNNKEL (reference sequence). Trimming removed 2 bases from V and 0 bases from J; junction bases left unmatched: 13. There are 20 residues in the CDR3. The CDR3 loop is CASSQPLDWGTGGSTDTQYF. The CDR3, as DNA: TGTGCCAGCAGCCAACCTTTGGACTGGGGGACAGGGGGTAGCACAGATACGCAGTATTTT.

J is TRBJ2-7 and V is TRBV29-1; D unresolved. This CDR3 is 13 amino acids long. Germline CDR1 reads SQVTM; CDR2 reads ANQGSEA. Trimming left V 2 bases short and J 6 bases short, with 14 bases between. DNA of the CDR3: TGCAGCGTTGAAAAGATCTTAACATTCGAGCAGTACTTC. It codes for CSVEKILTFEQYF.

The chain carries TRBV7-2 and TRBJ1-6; the D is unclear. The CDR3 consists of 12 residues. V lost 3 bases, J lost 7 bases, and 4 bases lay in between. CDR1 is SGHTA and CDR2 is FQGNSA in the germline V gene. This CDR3 is CASSLENSPLHF. The CDR3 DNA follows: TGTGCCAGCAGCTTGGAGAATTCACCCCTCCACTTT.

The V gene is TRBV30, the J gene TRBJ1-2, with a possible D match to TRBD1 (5 bases). CDR1 GTSNPN and CDR2 SVGIG come from the germline V gene (reference sequence). V gave up 5 bases and J gave up 0 bases, with 10 bases separating them. The CDR3 covers 13 residues. CDR3 nucleotides: TGTGCCTGGGGGGTGGGGCCTAACTATGGCTACACCTTC. Protein: CAWGVGPNYGYTF.

The chain is built from TRBV6-5 and TRBJ1-1; the D gene is possibly TRBD1 (6 bases). This CDR3 has 15 amino acids. V lost 6 bases and J 1 base, leaving 15 bases between the germline ends. Per germline, CDR1 MNHEY and CDR2 SVGAGI. CDR3 sequence (DNA): TGTGCCAGCAGCCGCCGGGTGGGACAGAACACTGAAGCTTTCTTT. The encoded protein is CASSRRVGQNTEAFF.

This CDR3 reads CASSPRGLNTEAFF. The CDR3 region has the DNA TGTGCCAGTAGTCCTAGGGGCCTGAACACTGAAGCTTTCTTT. The gene calls are TRBV19 and TRBJ1-1, with D possibly being TRBD1 (5 bases). Trimming left V 5 bases short and J 0 bases short, with 10 bases between. CDR1 and CDR2 (germline): LNHDA, SQIVND (reference sequence). CDR3 size: 14 residues.

The V call is TRBV3-1 (or the pseudogene TRBV3-2), the J call TRBJ1-4; D perhaps matches TRBD1 (6 bases). The germline gives CDR1 LGHDT, CDR2 YNNKEL (reference sequence). Trimming stripped 5 bases from V and 8 bases from J, with 15 bases between. The CDR3 is made up of 14 amino acids. The CDR3 loop is CASSKNRVEEKLFF. CDR3 in DNA: TGTGCCAGCAGCAAAAACAGGGTAGAAGAAAAACTGTTTTTT.

J is TRBJ2-1 and V is TRBV5-1, with D possibly matching TRBD2 (6 bases). V lost 0 bases and J 10 bases, leaving 8 bases between the germline ends. CDR1 SGHRS and CDR2 YFSETQ come from the germline V gene. This CDR3 is built from 12 residues. CDR3 DNA: TGCGCCAGCAGCTTGGTAGCGGAAGAGCAGTTCTTC. Its translation: CASSLVAEEQFF.

This rearrangement joins TRBV19 to TRBJ2-1, with D unclear. Trimming pared 7 bases from V and 4 bases from J, leaving 17 bases between. The germline gives CDR1 LNHDA, CDR2 SQIVND (reference sequence). CDR3 length: 15 amino acids. The DNA of the CDR3 is TGTGCCAGTAATGGCTTAGCCGAACCGTACAATGAGCAGTTCTTC. Translating it yields CASNGLAEPYNEQFF.

The chain joins TRBV28 to TRBJ1-4; TRBD1 is a possible D gene (5 bases). The CDR3 is 13 residues long. Trimming removed 4 bases from V and 7 bases from J, with 10 bases in between. Germline values: CDR1 MDHEN, CDR2 SYDVKM. The DNA of the CDR3 is TGTGCCAGCAGTTCAGGGATGGGTGAAAAACTGTTTTTT. It yields the protein CASSSGMGEKLFF.

The chain uses TRBV9 and TRBJ1-2; D call uncertain. CDR1 and CDR2 from the germline V gene are SGDLS and YYNGEE. V lost 0 bases and J lost 0, with 9 bases in between. The CDR3 is 15 residues long. CDR3 in DNA: TGTGCCAGCAGCGTAGGGTACGGTTCTAACTATGGCTACACCTTC. Translation gives CASSVGYGSNYGYTF.

This chain joins TRBV7-2 and TRBJ2-7, with 8 bases identical to TRBD1. The V and J ends lost 1 base and 5 bases, in that order; junction bases with no gene match: 7. Germline V gene sequence: CDR1 SGHTA, CDR2 FQGNSA. The CDR3 consists of 15 residues. This chain's CDR3 is CASSLDGQGPDEQYF. For the CDR3, the DNA is TGTGCCAGCAGCTTAGATGGACAGGGTCCTGACGAGCAGTACTTC. Together with reference TRBV7-2 and TRBJ2-7, the CDR3 gives the full variable domain: GAGVSQSPSNKVTEKGKDVELRCDPISGHTALYWYRQSLGQGLEFLIYFQGNSAPDKSGLPSDRFSAERTGGSVSTLTIQRTQQEDSAVYLCASSLDGQGPDEQYFGPGTRLTVT.

This chain links TRBV6-6 with TRBJ1-2; no clear D gene. This CDR3 is built from 11 residues. The germline CDR1 and CDR2 sequences are MNHNY and SVGAGI (reference sequence). V gave up 2 bases and J gave up 10 bases, with 8 bases separating them. CDR3 nucleotide sequence: TGTGCCAGCAGTTACGACCAGGACTACACCTTC. Protein sequence: CASSYDQDYTF.

The chain links TRBV7-9 to TRBJ2-1; TRBD1 might be the D (6 bases). V lost 3 bases and J 6 bases, leaving 15 bases between the germline ends. The length of the CDR3 is 15 residues. The V gene's germline CDR1 is SEHNR and CDR2 FQNEAQ (reference sequence). The CDR3 nucleotides are TGTGCCAGCAGCTTTTGGGCAGGGGATGGCAATGAGCAGTTCTTC. It yields the protein CASSFWAGDGNEQFF.

This clone was recorded a few times. V and J are TRBV7-3 and TRBJ2-1; TRBD1 aligns across 8 bases. CDR3 length: 17 residues. Trimming cost V 4 bases and J 9 bases; bases outside gene matches: 17. CDR1 is SGHTA and CDR2 is FQGTGA in the germline V gene. The CDR3: CASSSSPVRQGFGEQFF. The CDR3, as DNA: TGTGCCAGCAGCTCATCCCCTGTGAGACAGGGGTTCGGTGAGCAGTTCTTC.

V and J are TRBV4-3 and TRBJ1-2, with TRBD1 as a possible D gene (6 bases). The germline V gene has CDR1 LGHNA and CDR2 YSLEER. The length of the CDR3 is 14 residues. The V end lost 5 bases, the J end lost 5 bases, and 15 bases lay between the germline ends. For the CDR3, the DNA is TGCGCCAGCAGCGAGATGGGGGCCCGATATGGCTACACCTTC. It encodes CASSEMGARYGYTF.

The chain employs TRBV6-6 and TRBJ2-3; D ambiguous. Germline loops: CDR1 MNHNY, CDR2 SVGAGI (reference sequence). This CDR3 has 13 amino acids. Trimming removed 5 bases at V and 6 bases at J, with 12 bases between. CDR3 in amino acids: CASSRVSGDTQYF. The CDR3 coding sequence is TGTGCCAGCAGTCGCGTATCAGGTGATACGCAGTATTTT.

The chain combines TRBV19 with TRBJ1-3, with a possible D match to TRBD1 (5 bases). The V end lost 8 bases, the J end lost 3 bases, and 14 bases lay between the germline ends. The CDR3 length is 14 residues. Germline V lookup: CDR1 LNHDA, CDR2 SQIVND (reference sequence). In DNA form, the CDR3 reads TGTGCCAGTGAGGCCCCAGGGTATGGAAACACCATATATTTT. This sequence encodes CASEAPGYGNTIYF.

The chain has TRBV19 and TRBJ1-2, with D possibly matching TRBD1 (5 bases). The CDR3 totals 14 residues. With 1 base removed from V and 7 bases from J, the gap between germline ends came to 13 bases. Germline V gene data show CDR1 as LNHDA and CDR2 as SQIVND (reference sequence). Here the CDR3 DNA reads TGTGCCAGTAGTATAGCCATAGACAGTTTTGGCTACACCTTC. This sequence encodes CASSIAIDSFGYTF.

The chain is built from TRBV3-1 (or the pseudogene TRBV3-2) and TRBJ2-2, with 10 nucleotides matching TRBD1. Germline lookup yields CDR1 LGHDT and CDR2 YNNKEL (reference sequence). CDR3 size: 14 residues. Trimming removed 4 bases from V and 6 bases from J; junction bases left unmatched: 2. CDR3 bases: TGTGCCAGCAGCCCGGGGACAGGGGCCGGGGAGCTGTTTTTT. This translates into CASSPGTGAGELFF.

The CDR3 here is CSASVLRQGGNEQFF. CDR3 bases: TGCAGTGCTAGTGTCCTACGGCAGGGAGGGAATGAGCAGTTCTTC. V and J are TRBV20-1 and TRBJ2-1; 7 nucleotides align to TRBD2. This CDR3 is 15 amino acids long. CDR1 and CDR2 from the germline V gene are DFQATT and SNEGSKA (reference sequence). Trimming at V came to 3 bases and at J to 7 bases, leaving 12 bases not matched to a gene.

The chain joins TRBV2 to TRBJ2-5; possible D gene TRBD2, 6 bases. The CDR3 has 15 residues. V lost 5 bases to trimming and J lost 1 base, with 14 bases between them. CDR1 and CDR2 (germline): SNHLY, FYNNEI. The CDR3 nucleotides are TGTGCCAGCAGTCCACTCGCGGGAACCCAAGAGACCCAGTACTTC. It codes for CASSPLAGTQETQYF.

The chain is built from TRBV5-6 and TRBJ2-5; 8 bases are a match to TRBD1. Germline V gene lookup returns CDR1 SGHDT and CDR2 YYEEEE. The CDR3 is made up of 13 amino acids. With V trimmed by 2 bases and J by 5 bases, 2 bases remained unmatched. The CDR3, as DNA: TGTGCCAGCAGCTTTAGACAGGGGGAGACCCAGTACTTC. Protein product: CASSFRQGETQYF.

V and J are TRBV10-3 and TRBJ2-2, with 9 bases fitting TRBD2. V shed 4 bases and J 4 bases; nucleotides not matched to a gene: 7. The CDR3 has 16 amino acids. In germline, CDR1 is ENHRY, CDR2 SYGVKD. Here the CDR3 DNA reads TGTGCCATCAGTGCGGGTGGCGGGGGGGCCACCGGGGAGCTGTTTTTT. Translating it yields CAISAGGGGATGELFF.